This TCR beta chain was profiled in a study of T cells in Graves' hyperthyroidism and ophthalmopathy. Study findings and constraints: Ophthalmopathy was identified by the model a median around 6 months ahead of onset.

Extraction of PBMCs used roughly 9.4 ml of fresh peripheral blood. This clonotype was observed at least ten times. The antigen is undetermined. The germline V and J ends were trimmed by 6 bases and 3 bases, with 15 bases remaining between them. The CDR3 loop spans 14 amino acids. Germline CDR1 is MNHEY and CDR2 is SMNVEV (reference sequence). Amplification of TCR beta CDR3 regions used RNA as the template. First-round RT-PCR targeting the TCR CDR3 was performed with the HTBI primer set. One entry per CDR3 protein, called by TCRdb with MiXCR from the multiplex PCR reads. Of about 520,000 distinct CDR3 sequences listed, approximately 25% are singletons.

Specimen: blood. This clonotype was sampled from a woman aged 25 to 39 with Graves' ophthalmopathy. The chain links TRBV27 to TRBJ2-7; a weak D match, TRBD1 (5 bases). CDR3 sequence: CASSFQDRLYEQYF. DNA of the CDR3: TGTGCCAGCAGCTTCCAAGACAGACTCTACGAGCAGTACTTC.